The present TCR beta chain was sequenced within a study of blood T cell dynamics during melanoma immunotherapy. Notes on the study in general: At W3, later disease-control patients showed bifurcated PBMC repertoire changes, unlike progressors. Clones driving repertoire changes may be melanoma-specific or general immune activation.

This clone has only one observation. The antigen remains unidentified. V lost 4 bases to trimming and J lost 1 base, with 8 bases between them. CDR1 SGHRS and CDR2 YFSETQ come from the germline V gene. The CDR3 sequence is 13 residues long. Time point denoted: week 3, after first cycle of checkpoint inhibitor. A fixed DNA input of 300 to 350 ng was used per bulk PBMC sample. Measured with immunoSEQ multiplex PCR; TCRdb has only the in-frame clones, and not every one. The sample consists of over 15,000 clones, 70% to 90% of them appearing once. The clonotype comes from a human donor with melanoma. The chain employs TRBV5-1 and TRBJ1-1; D unresolved. The sample was blood, taken from a patient treated with checkpoint blockade. The CDR3 nucleotides read TGCGCCAGCAGCCCGAGAGGGAACACTGAAGCTTTCTTT. Translating it yields CASSPRGNTEAFF.